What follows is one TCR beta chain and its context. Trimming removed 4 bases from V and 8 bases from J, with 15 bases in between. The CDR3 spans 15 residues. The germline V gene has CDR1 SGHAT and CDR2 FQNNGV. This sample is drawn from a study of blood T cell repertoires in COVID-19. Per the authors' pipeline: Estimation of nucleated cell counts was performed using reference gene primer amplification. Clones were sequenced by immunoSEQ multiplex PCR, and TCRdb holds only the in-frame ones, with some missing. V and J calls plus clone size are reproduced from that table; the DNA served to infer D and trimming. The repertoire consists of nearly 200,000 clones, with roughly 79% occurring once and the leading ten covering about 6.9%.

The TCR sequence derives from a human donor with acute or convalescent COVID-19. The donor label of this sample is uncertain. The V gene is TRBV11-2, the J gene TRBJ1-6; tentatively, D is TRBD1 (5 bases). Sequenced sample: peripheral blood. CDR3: CASSSIQWGHSPLHF. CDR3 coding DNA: TGTGCCAGCAGCTCAATTCAGTGGGGCCATTCACCCCTCCACTTT. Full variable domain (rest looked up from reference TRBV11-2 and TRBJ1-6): EAGVAQSPRYKIIEKRQSVAFWCNPISGHATLYWYQQILGQGPKLLIQFQNNGVVDDSQLPKDRFSAERLKGVDSTLKIQPAKLEDSAVYLCASSSIQWGHSPLHFGNGTRLTVT.